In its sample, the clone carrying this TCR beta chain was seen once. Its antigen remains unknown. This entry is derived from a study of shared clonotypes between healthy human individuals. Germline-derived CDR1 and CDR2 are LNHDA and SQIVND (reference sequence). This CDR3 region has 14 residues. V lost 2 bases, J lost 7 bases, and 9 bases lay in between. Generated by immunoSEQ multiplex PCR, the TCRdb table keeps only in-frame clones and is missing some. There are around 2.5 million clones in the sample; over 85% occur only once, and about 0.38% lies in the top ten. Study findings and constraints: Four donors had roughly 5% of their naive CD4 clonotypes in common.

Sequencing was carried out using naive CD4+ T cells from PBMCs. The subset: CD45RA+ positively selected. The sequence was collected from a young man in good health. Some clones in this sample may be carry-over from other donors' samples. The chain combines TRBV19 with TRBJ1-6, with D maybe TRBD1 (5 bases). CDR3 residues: CASSIQGLNSPLHF. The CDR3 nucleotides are TGTGCCAGTAGTATACAGGGTCTGAATTCACCCCTCCACTTT.